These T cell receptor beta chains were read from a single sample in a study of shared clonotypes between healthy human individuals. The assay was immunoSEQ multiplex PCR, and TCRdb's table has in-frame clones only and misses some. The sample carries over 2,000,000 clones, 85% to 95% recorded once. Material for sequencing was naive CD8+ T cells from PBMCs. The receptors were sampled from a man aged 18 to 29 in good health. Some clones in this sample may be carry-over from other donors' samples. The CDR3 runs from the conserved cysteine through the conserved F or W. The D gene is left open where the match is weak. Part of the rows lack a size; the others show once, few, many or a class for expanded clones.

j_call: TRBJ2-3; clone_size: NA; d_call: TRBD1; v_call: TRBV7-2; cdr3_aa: CASSGDIGTGRRDTQYF; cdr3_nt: TGTGCCAGCAGCGGCGACATCGGGACAGGGAGGAGAGATACGCAGTATTTT
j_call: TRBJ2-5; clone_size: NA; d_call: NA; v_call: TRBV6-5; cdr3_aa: CATSFLETQYF; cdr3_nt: TGTGCCACCTCATTTTTGGAGACCCAGTACTTC
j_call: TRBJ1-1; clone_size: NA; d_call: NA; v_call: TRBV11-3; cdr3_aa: CASSFRGWTEAFF; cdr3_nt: TGTGCCAGCAGCTTCCGTGGGTGGACTGAAGCTTTCTTT
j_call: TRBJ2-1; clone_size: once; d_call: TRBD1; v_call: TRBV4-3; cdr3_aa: CASSQDRGQTYNEQFF; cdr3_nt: TGCGCCAGCAGCCAAGATAGGGGGCAAACCTACAATGAGCAGTTCTTC
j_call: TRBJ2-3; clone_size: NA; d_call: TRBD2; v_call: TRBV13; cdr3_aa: CASSLGRAGGPYTQYF; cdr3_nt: TGTGCCAGCAGCTTAGGTCGAGCGGGAGGGCCATATACGCAGTATTTT
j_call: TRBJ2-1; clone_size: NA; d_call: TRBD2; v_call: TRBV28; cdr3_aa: CASSITGTSGTGSYNEQFF; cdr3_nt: TGTGCCAGCAGTATAACCGGGACTAGCGGGACCGGTTCCTACAATGAGCAGTTCTTC
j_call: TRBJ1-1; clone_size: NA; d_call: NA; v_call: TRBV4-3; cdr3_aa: CASSQGLLTVNTEAFF; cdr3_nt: TGCGCCAGCAGCCAAGGGCTATTGACGGTGAACACTGAAGCTTTCTTT
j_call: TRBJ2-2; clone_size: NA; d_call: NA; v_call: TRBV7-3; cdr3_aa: CASSSIGQGYGRNTGELFF; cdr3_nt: TGTGCCAGCAGCTCCATTGGTCAGGGGTACGGCAGGAACACCGGGGAGCTGTTTTTT
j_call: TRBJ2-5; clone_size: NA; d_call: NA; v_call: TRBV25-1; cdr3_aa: CASSLGTPLRGTQYF; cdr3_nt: TGTGCCAGCAGTTTAGGGACACCCTTGAGGGGGACCCAGTACTTC
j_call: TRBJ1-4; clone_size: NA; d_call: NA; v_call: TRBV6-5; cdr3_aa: CASSYTAVEKLFF; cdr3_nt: TGTGCCAGCAGTTACACGGCAGTCGAAAAACTGTTTTTT
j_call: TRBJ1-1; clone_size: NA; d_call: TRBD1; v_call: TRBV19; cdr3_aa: CASSAWTGLNTEAFF; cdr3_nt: TGTGCCAGTAGTGCTTGGACAGGGCTGAACACTGAAGCTTTCTTT
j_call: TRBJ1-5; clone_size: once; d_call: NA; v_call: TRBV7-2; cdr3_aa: CASSFWQTQPQHF; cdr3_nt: TGTGCCAGCAGCTTTTGGCAGACCCAGCCCCAGCATTTT
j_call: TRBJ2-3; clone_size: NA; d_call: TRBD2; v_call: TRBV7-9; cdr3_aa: CASWGLAVSTDTQYF; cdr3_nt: TGTGCCAGCTGGGGACTAGCAGTAAGCACAGATACGCAGTATTTT
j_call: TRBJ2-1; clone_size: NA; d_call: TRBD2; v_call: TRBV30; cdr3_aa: CAWSVRLAGGQNEQFF; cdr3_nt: TGTGCCTGGAGTGTACGTTTAGCGGGAGGGCAAAATGAGCAGTTCTTC
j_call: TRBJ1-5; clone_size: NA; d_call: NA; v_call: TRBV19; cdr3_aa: CASSTAQGSYSNQPQHF; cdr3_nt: TGTGCCAGTAGTACCGCTCAGGGAAGCTATAGCAATCAGCCCCAGCATTTT
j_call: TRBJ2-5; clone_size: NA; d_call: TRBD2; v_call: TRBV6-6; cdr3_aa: CASSEEVAGVGETQYF; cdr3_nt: TGTGCCAGCAGCGAGGAGGTAGCGGGAGTCGGAGAGACCCAGTACTTC
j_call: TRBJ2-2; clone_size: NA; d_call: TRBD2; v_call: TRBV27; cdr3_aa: CASSFRGLLAGANLGELFF; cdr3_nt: TGTGCCAGCAGTTTTAGGGGGCTACTAGCGGGAGCGAACTTGGGGGAGCTGTTTTTT
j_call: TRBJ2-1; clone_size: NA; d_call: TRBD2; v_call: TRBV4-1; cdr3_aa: CASSQDGEGLYNEQFF; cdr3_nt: TGCGCCAGCAGCCAAGATGGGGAGGGTTTATACAATGAGCAGTTCTTC
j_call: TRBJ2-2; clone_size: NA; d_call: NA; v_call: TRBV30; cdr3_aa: CASPGGSGELFF; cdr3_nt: TGTGCCTCGCCAGGAGGTTCCGGGGAGCTGTTTTTT
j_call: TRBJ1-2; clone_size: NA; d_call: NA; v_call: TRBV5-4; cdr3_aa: CASSLGQGTGYGYTF; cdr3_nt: TGTGCCAGCAGCTTGGGTCAGGGAACGGGGTATGGCTACACCTTC
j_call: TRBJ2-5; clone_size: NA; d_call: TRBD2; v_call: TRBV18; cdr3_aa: CASSPRPSGSETQYF; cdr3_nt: TGTGCCAGCTCACCACGTCCTAGCGGGAGTGAGACCCAGTACTTC
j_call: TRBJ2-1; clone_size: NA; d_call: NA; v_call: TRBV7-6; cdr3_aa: CASSPVGRVFNEQFF; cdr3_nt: TGTGCCAGCAGCCCCGTGGGACGAGTGTTCAATGAGCAGTTCTTC
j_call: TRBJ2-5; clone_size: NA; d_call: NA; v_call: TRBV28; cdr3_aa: CSSDGGAAGETQYF; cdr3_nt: TGTTCGTCGGATGGGGGGGCGGCAGGTGAGACCCAGTACTTC
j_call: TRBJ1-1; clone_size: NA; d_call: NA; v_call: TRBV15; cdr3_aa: CATSRFSRGDTEAFF; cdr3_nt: TGTGCCACCAGCAGATTTTCACGCGGGGACACTGAAGCTTTCTTT
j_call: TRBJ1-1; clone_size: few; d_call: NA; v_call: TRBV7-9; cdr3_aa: CASTKDGLDTEAFF; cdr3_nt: TGTGCCAGCACCAAAGACGGGCTAGACACTGAAGCTTTCTTT
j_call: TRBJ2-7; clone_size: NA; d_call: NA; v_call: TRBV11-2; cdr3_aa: CASSLRLKPYEQYF; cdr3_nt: TGTGCCAGCAGCTTAAGGTTGAAGCCGTACGAGCAGTACTTC
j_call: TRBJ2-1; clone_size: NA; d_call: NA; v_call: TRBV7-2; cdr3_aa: CASSLVFGQGPYNEQFF; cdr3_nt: TGTGCCAGCAGCTTAGTTTTCGGACAAGGTCCCTACAATGAGCAGTTCTTC
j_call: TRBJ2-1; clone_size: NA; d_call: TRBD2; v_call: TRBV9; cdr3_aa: CASSVAAGVYNEQFF; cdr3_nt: TGTGCCAGCAGCGTAGCCGCGGGAGTCTACAATGAGCAGTTCTTC
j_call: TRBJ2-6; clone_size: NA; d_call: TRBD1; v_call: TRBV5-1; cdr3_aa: CASSSYPGQSLSGANVLTF; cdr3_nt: TGCGCCAGCAGCTCGTATCCGGGACAGTCCCTCTCTGGGGCCAACGTCCTGACTTTC
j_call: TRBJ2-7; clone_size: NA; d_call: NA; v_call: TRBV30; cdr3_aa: CAWSVRVGYEQYF; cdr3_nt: TGTGCCTGGAGTGTTCGAGTTGGTTACGAGCAGTACTTC
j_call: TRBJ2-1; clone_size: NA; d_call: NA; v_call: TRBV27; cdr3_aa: CASSRTSGTLLSSYNEQFF; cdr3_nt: TGTGCCAGCAGTCGTACATCCGGGACGCTTCTTAGCTCCTACAATGAGCAGTTCTTC
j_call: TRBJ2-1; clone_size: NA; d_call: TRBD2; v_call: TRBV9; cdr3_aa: CASSAPGGGGRASEQFF; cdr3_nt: TGTGCCAGCAGCGCACCCGGAGGGGGCGGGAGGGCCTCTGAGCAGTTCTTC
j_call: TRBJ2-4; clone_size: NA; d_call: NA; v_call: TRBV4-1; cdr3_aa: CASSGSPGNIQYF; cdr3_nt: TGCGCCAGCAGCGGTTCTCCGGGAAACATTCAGTACTTC
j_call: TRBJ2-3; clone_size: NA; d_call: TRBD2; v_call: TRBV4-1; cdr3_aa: CASSQIQREWGTDTQYF; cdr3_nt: TGCGCCAGCAGCCAAATACAGCGGGAGTGGGGCACAGATACGCAGTATTTT
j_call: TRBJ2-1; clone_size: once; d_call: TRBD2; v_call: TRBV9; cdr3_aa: CASSVGGMSSYNEQFF; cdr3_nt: TGTGCCAGCAGCGTGGGAGGGATGAGCTCCTACAATGAGCAGTTCTTC
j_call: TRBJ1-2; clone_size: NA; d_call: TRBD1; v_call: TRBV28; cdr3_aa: CASGDRGVFGYTF; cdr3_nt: TGTGCCAGCGGTGACAGGGGGGTGTTTGGCTACACCTTC
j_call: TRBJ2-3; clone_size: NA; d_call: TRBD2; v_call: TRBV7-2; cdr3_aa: CASSLFLAAYTDTQYF; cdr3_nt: TGTGCCAGCAGCTTATTCCTAGCGGCATACACAGATACGCAGTATTTT
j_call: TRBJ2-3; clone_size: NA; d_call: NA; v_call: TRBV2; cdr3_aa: CASKEVFSGTDTQYF; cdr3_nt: TGTGCCAGCAAGGAGGTATTTTCGGGCACAGATACGCAGTATTTT
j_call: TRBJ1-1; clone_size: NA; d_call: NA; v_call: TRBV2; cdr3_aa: CASSLSRVPMNTEAFF; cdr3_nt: TGTGCCAGCAGTCTCTCGAGGGTACCCATGAACACTGAAGCTTTCTTT
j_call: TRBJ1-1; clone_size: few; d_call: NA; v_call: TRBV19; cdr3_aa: CASSPWGNTEAFF; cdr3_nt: TGTGCCAGTAGTCCCTGGGGTAACACTGAAGCTTTCTTT
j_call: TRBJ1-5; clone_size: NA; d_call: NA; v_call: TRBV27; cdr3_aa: CASSQLGQPQHF; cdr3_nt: TGTGCCAGCAGTCAACTGGGTCAGCCCCAGCATTTT
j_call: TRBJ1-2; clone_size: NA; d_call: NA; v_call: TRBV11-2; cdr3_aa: CASNPTAEGYTF; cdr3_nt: TGTGCCAGCAACCCTACGGCGGAGGGCTACACCTTC
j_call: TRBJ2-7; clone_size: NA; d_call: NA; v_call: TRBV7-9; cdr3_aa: CASSFLKGNPYEQYF; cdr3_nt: TGTGCCAGCAGCTTTCTCAAGGGAAACCCCTACGAGCAGTACTTC
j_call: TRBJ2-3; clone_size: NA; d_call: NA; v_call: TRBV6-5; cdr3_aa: CASSYGRGEDVDTQYF; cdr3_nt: TGTGCCAGCAGTTACGGAAGGGGGGAGGATGTGGATACGCAGTATTTT
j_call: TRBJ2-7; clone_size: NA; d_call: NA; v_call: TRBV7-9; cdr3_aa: CASSSPRDRPANEQYF; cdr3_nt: TGTGCCAGCAGCTCTCCCCGAGACAGGCCGGCGAACGAGCAGTACTTC
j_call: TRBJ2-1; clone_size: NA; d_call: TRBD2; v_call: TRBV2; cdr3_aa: CASSGLAAYNEQFF; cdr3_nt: TGTGCCAGCAGTGGGCTAGCGGCTTACAATGAGCAGTTCTTC
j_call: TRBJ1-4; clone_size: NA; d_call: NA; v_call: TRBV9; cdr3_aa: CASSTRTDPDEKLFF; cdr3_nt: TGTGCCAGCAGCACCCGGACGGACCCTGACGAAAAACTGTTTTTT
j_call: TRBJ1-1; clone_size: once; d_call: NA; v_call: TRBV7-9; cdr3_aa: CASSLGVWGAEAFF; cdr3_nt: TGTGCCAGCAGCTTAGGAGTTTGGGGGGCTGAAGCTTTCTTT
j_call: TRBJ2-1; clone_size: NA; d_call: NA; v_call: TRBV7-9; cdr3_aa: CASSPRSYNEQFF; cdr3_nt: TGTGCCAGCAGCCCGCGATCCTACAATGAGCAGTTCTTC
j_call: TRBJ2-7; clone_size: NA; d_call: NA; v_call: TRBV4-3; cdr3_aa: CASSHPARAVTYEQYF; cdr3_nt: TGCGCCAGCAGCCACCCTGCGCGGGCAGTCACCTACGAGCAGTACTTC
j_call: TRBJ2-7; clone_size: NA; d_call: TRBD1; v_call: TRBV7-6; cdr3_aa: CASSPGQESYEQYF; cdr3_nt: TGTGCCAGCAGCCCTGGACAGGAATCCTACGAGCAGTACTTC
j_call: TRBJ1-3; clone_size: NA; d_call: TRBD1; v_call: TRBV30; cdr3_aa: CAWSTGAHSGNTIYF; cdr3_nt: TGTGCCTGGAGCACAGGGGCACACTCTGGAAACACCATATATTTT
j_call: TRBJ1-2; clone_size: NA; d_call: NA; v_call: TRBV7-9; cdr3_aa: CASSLGGYTF; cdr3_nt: TGTGCCAGCAGCCTAGGGGGCTACACCTTC
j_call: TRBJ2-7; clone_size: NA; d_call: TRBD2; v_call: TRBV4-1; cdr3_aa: CASSQEPGLAPEQYF; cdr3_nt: TGCGCCAGCAGCCAAGAACCGGGACTAGCGCCCGAGCAGTACTTC
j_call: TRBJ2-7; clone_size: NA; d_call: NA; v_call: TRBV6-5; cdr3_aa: CASSTRGHTYEQYF; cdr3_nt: TGTGCCAGCAGTACACGGGGACACACCTACGAGCAGTACTTC
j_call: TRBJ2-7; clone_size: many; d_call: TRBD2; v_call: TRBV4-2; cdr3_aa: CASSQDKLAGGREQYF; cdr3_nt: TGTGCCAGCAGCCAAGATAAACTAGCGGGAGGGAGGGAGCAGTACTTC
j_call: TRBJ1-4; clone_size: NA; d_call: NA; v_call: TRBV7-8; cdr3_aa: CASSLGFGGLDEKLFF; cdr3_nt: TGTGCCAGCAGCTTAGGGTTCGGGGGGCTTGATGAAAAACTGTTTTTT
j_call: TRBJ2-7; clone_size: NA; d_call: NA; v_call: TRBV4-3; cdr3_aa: CASSQGRAPGYEQYF; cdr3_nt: TGCGCCAGCAGCCAAGGCCGGGCCCCCGGCTACGAGCAGTACTTC
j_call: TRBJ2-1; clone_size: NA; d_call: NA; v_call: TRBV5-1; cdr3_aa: CASSPLALKGKSEQFF; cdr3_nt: TGCGCCAGCAGCCCTCTAGCTTTGAAGGGGAAAAGTGAGCAGTTCTTC
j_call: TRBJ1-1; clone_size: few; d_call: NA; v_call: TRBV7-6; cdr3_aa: CASSLPGREAFF; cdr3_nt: TGTGCCAGCAGCTTACCGGGACGCGAAGCTTTCTTT